The 18 T cell receptor beta chains given below trace back to one sample, sequenced in a study of post-analysis software for immune sequencing data. Prepared libraries of TCR beta cDNA carried unique molecular identifiers. A single record per CDR3 protein comes from TCRdb applying MiXCR to the PCR reads. The sample lists hundreds of thousands of distinct CDR3 sequences, 44% occurring once. What these receptors recognize is not known. Findings and caveats of the study: Compared with controls, patients had more of about 5 TRBV segments, including TRBV5-6, TRBV5-1 and TRBV20-1.

The specimen sequenced was blood. The origin of the receptors is a girl aged 5-17 years with multiple sclerosis.

In this sample, this clonotype turned up a few times. The gene calls are TRBV30 and TRBJ1-2; 7 nucleotides agree with TRBD1. Trimming took 5 bases from V and 4 from J; bases not matched to a gene: 4. Germline loops: CDR1 GTSNPN, CDR2 SVGIG (reference sequence). The CDR3 covers 12 residues. As DNA, the CDR3 is TGTGCCTGGTGGGACAGCCTCTATGGCTACACCTTC. It specifies CAWWDSLYGYTF.

This sequence joins TRBV24-1 and TRBJ1-2, with D maybe TRBD1 (6 bases). Per the germline V gene, CDR1 is KGHDR and CDR2 is SFDVKD. V shed 4 bases and J shed 4 bases, with 15 bases lying between them. The CDR3 covers 15 residues. The DNA of the CDR3 is TGTGCCACCAGTGAGTCGACAGGAGGGAGCTATGGCTACACCTTC. Protein sequence: CATSESTGGSYGYTF.

As to this clonotype: Mismatch with germline at one junction end may stem from a read error. The chain recombines TRBV7-8 with TRBJ2-1, with 7 nucleotides matching TRBD2. CDR3 length equals 14 residues. Per germline, CDR1 SGHVS and CDR2 FQNEAQ. CDR3: CVSSVGTTDNEQFF. In DNA form, the CDR3 reads TGTGTCAGCAGCGTCGGGACTACAGATAATGAGCAGTTCTTC.

This clonotype was observed a few times. This chain uses TRBV12-3 or TRBV12-4 with TRBJ2-1; 7 nucleotides line up with TRBD1. This CDR3 is built from 15 residues. V gave up 3 bases and J gave up 1 base; unmatched junction bases: 3. The CDR3 region has the DNA TGTGCCAGCAGTTTTGACAGGGCATCCTACAATGAGCAGTTCTTC. It translates to CASSFDRASYNEQFF.

The chain employs TRBV4-1 and TRBJ2-7; 8 bases fit TRBD1. J lost 3 bases, V lost 1 base, and 5 bases had no gene match. This CDR3 has 15 amino acids. Germline-derived CDR1 and CDR2 are MGHRA and YSYEKL. CDR3 sequence: CASSQGPGGSYEQYF. The CDR3 region has the DNA TGCGCCAGCAGCCAAGGGCCAGGGGGCAGCTACGAGCAGTACTTC.

This clonotype was recorded a few times. This sequence joins TRBV12-3 or TRBV12-4 and TRBJ2-1; D is uncertain. Trimming removed 6 bases from V and 0 bases from J, with 12 bases in between. The CDR3 is 15 residues long. CDR3 sequence: CASSLGGFSYNEQFF. The CDR3 region has the DNA TGTGCCAGCAGCCTGGGTGGATTCTCCTACAATGAGCAGTTCTTC.

This clonotype was seen a handful of times. V gene TRBV12-3 or TRBV12-4 combines with J gene TRBJ2-7; D is perhaps TRBD2 (6 bases). The CDR3 contains 14 residues. The ends were cut back, 2 bases at V and 4 bases at J, with 12 bases in the middle. The CDR3 region has the DNA TGTGCCAGCAGTTTAACGGGACTCCGTTACGAGCAGTACTTC. It codes for CASSLTGLRYEQYF.

The chain recombines TRBV2 with TRBJ2-6; 9 positions match TRBD1. After removal of 11 bases from V and 2 bases from J, the junction contained 7 bases not matched to a gene. The germline gives CDR1 SNHLY, CDR2 FYNNEI. This CDR3 region has 15 residues. The CDR3 DNA sequence: TGTGCCCCGCGGGACAGGGTCCCTGGGGCCAACGTCCTGACTTTC. Encoded protein: CAPRDRVPGANVLTF.

This clonotype was seen only a few times. The J gene is TRBJ1-2, the V gene TRBV10-3; no clear D. This CDR3 is built from 13 residues. Germline lookup yields CDR1 ENHRY and CDR2 SYGVKD. Between the trimmed V and J ends, which lost 5 bases and 1 base, there was a span of 8 bases. DNA of the CDR3: TGTGCCATCAGTTTACAGCTTAACTATGGCTACACCTTC. Residues: CAISLQLNYGYTF.

V usage is TRBV29-1 and J usage is TRBJ1-1; 10 positions match TRBD1. CDR1 and CDR2 (germline): SQVTM, ANQGSEA. The CDR3 is made up of 13 amino acids. Trimming removed 5 bases from V and 4 bases from J; junction bases left unmatched: 4. The CDR3 here is CSVRRTGGTEAFF. The CDR3 region has the DNA TGCAGCGTTCGAAGGACAGGGGGCACTGAAGCTTTCTTT.

The chain recombines TRBV14 with TRBJ1-6, with D hard to call. This CDR3 is built from 14 residues. Trimming took off 10 bases at V and 0 bases at J, with 10 bases between the two ends. Germline V CDR1 and CDR2: SGHDN, FVKESK. CDR3 sequence reads: CANKGTSYNSPLHF. CDR3 nucleotide sequence: TGTGCCAACAAGGGAACCTCCTATAATTCACCCCTCCACTTT.

This clonotype was recorded at least ten times. This chain joins TRBV29-1 and TRBJ2-5; D is tentatively TRBD1 or TRBD2 (5 bases each). This CDR3 comprises 15 residues. The V end lost 2 bases, the J end lost 2 bases, and 15 bases lay between the germline ends. Looked up from germline, CDR1 is SQVTM and CDR2 is ANQGSEA. The CDR3 loop reads CSVEYGGDQQETQYF. CDR3 DNA: TGCAGCGTTGAATACGGTGGGGACCAACAAGAGACCCAGTACTTC.

The V call is TRBV4-1, the J call TRBJ1-1; a possible D gene is TRBD1 (6 bases). Per the germline V gene, CDR1 is MGHRA and CDR2 is YSYEKL. CDR3 length: 16 residues. With 4 bases removed from V and 0 bases from J, the gap between germline ends came to 15 bases. Here the CDR3 DNA reads TGCGCCAGCAGCCTCGGACAGACGATAATGAACACTGAAGCTTTCTTT. As protein: CASSLGQTIMNTEAFF.

This clonotype appeared a few times. The DNA for the CDR3 is TGTGCCACCAGTGACCCCTTGGAGACCCAGTACTTC. Amino acids: CATSDPLETQYF. The chain is built from TRBV24-1 and TRBJ2-5; D is undetermined. The CDR3 consists of 12 residues. V was trimmed by 4 bases and J by 5 bases, leaving 7 bases between them. Germline loops: CDR1 KGHDR, CDR2 SFDVKD.

The sample holds a few counts of this clonotype. The rearrangement links TRBV12-3 or TRBV12-4 to TRBJ1-1, with D possibly TRBD1 on 5 matching bases. This CDR3 has 16 amino acids. Deletions cut 3 bases from V and 5 bases from J, with 19 bases between. This chain's CDR3 is CASSFIPPGAGTEAFF. CDR3 nucleotide sequence: TGTGCCAGCAGTTTTATCCCTCCTGGGGCGGGGACTGAAGCTTTCTTT.

This chain links TRBV7-9 with TRBJ2-7; 11 bases are shared with TRBD2. Per the germline V gene, CDR1 is SEHNR and CDR2 is FQNEAQ (reference sequence). V trimming: 1 base; J trimming: 12 bases; junction bases outside the gene matches: 8. The CDR3 spans 14 residues. The CDR3 coding sequence is TGTGCCAGCAGCTTAGTGGGACTAGCGGAACGAAGGTACTTC. As protein: CASSLVGLAERRYF.

A remark on this clonotype: Germline is not matched at one junction end, which may reflect a read error. The rearrangement uses TRBV4-2 and TRBJ2-5; no definite D call. Looked up from germline, CDR1 is LGHNA and CDR2 is YNFKEQ. This CDR3 region has 13 residues. CDR3 nucleotides: TGTGCCGGCAGCCAAGATACGGCGAGAGACCAGTACTTC. It translates to CAGSQDTARDQYF.

The chain couples TRBV27 to TRBJ2-1, with TRBD2 as a possible D gene (5 bases). The CDR3 covers 13 residues. The germline V gene encodes CDR1 MNHEY and CDR2 SMNVEV (reference sequence). V was cut by 6 bases and J by 9 bases, with 15 bases left in between. The CDR3: CASSRNGMGEQFF. The DNA of the CDR3 is TGTGCCAGCAGCCGGAACGGGATGGGTGAGCAGTTCTTC.